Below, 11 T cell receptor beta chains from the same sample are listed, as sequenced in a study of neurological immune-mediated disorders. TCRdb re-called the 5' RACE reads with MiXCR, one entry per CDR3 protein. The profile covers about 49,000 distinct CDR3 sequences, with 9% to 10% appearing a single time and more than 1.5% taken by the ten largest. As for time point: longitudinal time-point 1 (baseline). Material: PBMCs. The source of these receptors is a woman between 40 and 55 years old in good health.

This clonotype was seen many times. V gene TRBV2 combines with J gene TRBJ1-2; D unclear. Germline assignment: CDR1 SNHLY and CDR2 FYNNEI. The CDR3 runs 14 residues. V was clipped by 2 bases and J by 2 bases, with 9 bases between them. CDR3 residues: CASSERVENYGYTF. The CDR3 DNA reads TGTGCCAGCAGTGAACGGGTAGAGAACTATGGCTACACCTTC.

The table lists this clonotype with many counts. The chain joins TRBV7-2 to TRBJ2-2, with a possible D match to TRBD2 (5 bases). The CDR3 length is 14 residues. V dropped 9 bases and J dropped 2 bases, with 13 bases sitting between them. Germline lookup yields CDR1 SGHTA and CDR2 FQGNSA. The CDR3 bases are TGTGCCAGTCTACTAGAGTCAAACACCGGGGAGCTGTTTTTT. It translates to CASLLESNTGELFF.

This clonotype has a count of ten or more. CDR3 region: CASSLWFGARYTEAFF. The CDR3 nucleotides read TGTGCCAGCAGCTTATGGTTCGGGGCGCGGTACACTGAAGCTTTCTTT. J is TRBJ1-1 and V is TRBV7-9; D might be TRBD1 (5 bases). CDR3 length: 16 residues. The germline V and J ends were trimmed by 2 bases and 3 bases, with 16 bases remaining between them. CDR1 and CDR2 (germline): SEHNR, FQNEAQ (reference sequence).

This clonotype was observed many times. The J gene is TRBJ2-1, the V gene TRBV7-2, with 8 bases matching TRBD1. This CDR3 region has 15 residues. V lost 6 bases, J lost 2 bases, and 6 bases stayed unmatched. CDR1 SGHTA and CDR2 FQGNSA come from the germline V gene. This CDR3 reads CASSRDRGTYNEQFF. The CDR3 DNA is TGTGCCAGCAGTCGAGACAGGGGCACCTACAATGAGCAGTTCTTC.

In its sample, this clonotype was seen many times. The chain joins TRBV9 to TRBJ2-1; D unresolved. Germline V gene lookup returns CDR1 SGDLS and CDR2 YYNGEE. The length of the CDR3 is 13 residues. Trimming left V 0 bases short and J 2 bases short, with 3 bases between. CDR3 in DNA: TGTGCCAGCAGCGTAGGCCCCTACAATGAGCAGTTCTTC. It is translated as CASSVGPYNEQFF.

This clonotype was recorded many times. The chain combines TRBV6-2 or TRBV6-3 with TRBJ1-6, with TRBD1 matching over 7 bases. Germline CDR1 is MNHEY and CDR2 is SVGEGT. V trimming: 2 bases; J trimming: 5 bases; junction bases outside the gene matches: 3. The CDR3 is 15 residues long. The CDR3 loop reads CASSYRDSNNSPLHF. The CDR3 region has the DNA TGTGCCAGCAGTTACCGGGACAGCAATAATTCACCCCTCCACTTT.

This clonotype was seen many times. The CDR3 protein is CATSRGWSGRDYNEQFF. The CDR3 DNA follows: TGTGCCACCAGCAGGGGTTGGAGCGGGAGGGATTACAATGAGCAGTTCTTC. The rearrangement links TRBV15 to TRBJ2-1, with 10 bases identical to TRBD2. J lost 4 bases, V lost 3 bases, and 9 bases had no gene match. Germline CDR1 and CDR2: LNHNV and YYDKDF (reference sequence). The CDR3 length is 17 residues.

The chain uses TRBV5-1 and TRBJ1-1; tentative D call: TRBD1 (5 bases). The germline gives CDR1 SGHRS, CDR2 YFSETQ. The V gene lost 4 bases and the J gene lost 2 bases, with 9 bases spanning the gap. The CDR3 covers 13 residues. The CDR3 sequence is CASSAGLNTEAFF. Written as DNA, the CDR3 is TGCGCCAGCAGCGCGGGGCTCAACACTGAAGCTTTCTTT.

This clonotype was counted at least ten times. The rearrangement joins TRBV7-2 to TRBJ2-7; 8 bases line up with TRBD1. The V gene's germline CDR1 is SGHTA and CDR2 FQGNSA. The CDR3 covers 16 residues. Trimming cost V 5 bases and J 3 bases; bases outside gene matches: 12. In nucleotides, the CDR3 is TGTGCCAGCAGCATAGGGACAGGAGCCGTAATCTACGAGCAGTACTTC. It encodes CASSIGTGAVIYEQYF.

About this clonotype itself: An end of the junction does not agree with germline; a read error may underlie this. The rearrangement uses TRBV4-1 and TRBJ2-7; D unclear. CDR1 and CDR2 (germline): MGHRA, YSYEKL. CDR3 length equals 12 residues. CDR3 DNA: TGCGCCAGCAGCCACGCCGACTCCGAGCACTACTTC. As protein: CASSHADSEHYF.

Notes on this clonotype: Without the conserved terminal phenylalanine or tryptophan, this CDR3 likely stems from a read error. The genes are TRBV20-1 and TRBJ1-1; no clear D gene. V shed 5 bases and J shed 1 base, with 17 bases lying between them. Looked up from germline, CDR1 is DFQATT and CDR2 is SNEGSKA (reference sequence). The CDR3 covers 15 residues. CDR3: CSAGGWVVSNTEAFS. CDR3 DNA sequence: TGCAGTGCTGGTGGGTGGGTAGTGTCGAACACTGAAGCTTTCTCT.